The 2 T cell receptor beta chains reported below all come from one sample, sequenced in a study of sequential checkpoint blockade in melanoma. Treatment given: randomized to nivolumab then ipilimumab (arm A) or the reverse (arm B). Assay used: immunoSEQ multiplex PCR; TCRdb lists only in-frame clones, some missing. The sample includes some 18,000 clones, around 24% of them seen just once. The sequences come from tumor tissue (inferred from file names), collected from a patient given nivolumab and ipilimumab in sequence. The receptors here all came from a human donor with melanoma.

This clone appeared many times. V gene TRBV12-2 combines with J gene TRBJ1-1. TRBV12-2 is a pseudogene segment. The CDR3 is made up of 13 amino acids. The CDR3 nucleotides read TGTGCAAGTCGCAAAACCCCCGGAACTGAAGCTTTCTTT. Amino acid sequence: CASRKTPGTEAFF.

There are many counts of this clone. The V call is TRBV11-3, the J call TRBJ2-5; 7 nucleotides line up with TRBD2. J gave up 7 bases and V 2 bases, and 7 bases lay outside the gene matches. CDR1 and CDR2 from the germline V gene are SGHNT and YENEEA. The CDR3 spans 14 residues. The CDR3 region has the DNA TGTGCCAGCAGCTTAAACGGCGGGAGCGGGACCCAGTACTTC. It specifies CASSLNGGSGTQYF.